This TCR beta chain stems from a study of CD8 T cells in Susac syndrome (dated by TCRdb to between 2018 and 2021). Broadly, across the study: Of the Susac syndrome patients who were sequenced, 5 or 6 had clinically active disease and eight were in clinical remission. The study compared CD8+ T cell repertoire clonality among 11 to 12 healthy donors, around 14 Susac syndrome patients and approximately 16 multiple sclerosis patients. At blood withdrawal, Susac syndrome patients were therapy-naive, treated with corticosteroids (with IVIg additionally given to some), or treated with IVIg alone. Repertoire sequencing was used to test whether CD8+ T cell activation and differentiation in Susac syndrome was antigen driven. The paper as a whole reports these results and caveats: Some 15 and five Susac-specific public clones were found in the total CD8+ and CD8+ TEMRA repertoires, respectively. The study acknowledged that relatively few individuals were included in the TCR sequencing and HLA analysis. CD8+ repertoires in Susac syndrome showed clonal expansion, which was highest in CD8+ TEMRA cells and was greater in clinically active patients than in remitting patients.

High-throughput TCR beta sequencing profiled peripheral blood CD8+ and CD4+ T cells from healthy donors, Susac syndrome patients and multiple sclerosis patients. Susac syndrome patients met recently defined diagnostic criteria for definite or probable disease. Bulk CD8+ and CD4+ T cells were purified magnetically by negative isolation, whereas CD8+ TEMRA cells were enriched by FACS. Blood was drawn into EDTA tubes, processed within 24 hours, and PBMCs were isolated by density gradient centrifugation. PBMCs destined for TCR sequencing were cryopreserved in liquid nitrogen and later thawed in a 37 °C water bath. A purity of at least 90% was achieved for sorted or isolated CD4+, CD8+ and CD8+ TEMRA cells. To note about this clonotype: There is no known antigen for this receptor. No qualities accompany the bases; no much larger clone lies one base away.

RNA was extracted using the RNeasy kit, and about 0.45 to 1 microgram was reverse transcribed with random hexamers. The immunoSEQ multiplex PCR assay, covering 54 Vbeta and 13 Jbeta segments, was used to amplify TCR beta CDR3 regions. PCR amplification bias was corrected using a synthetic template baseline for primer optimization and computational correction. The authors' pipeline ran thus. Reads were annotated to V, D and J genes according to IMGT and were analyzed with immunoSEQ Analyzer, with only productive sequences retained. Clonality was computed as one minus Shannon entropy normalized by log2 of the number of productive unique sequences. For each patient and control, public and private clones were evaluated within the 100 most prevalent clones. Clones were defined as Susac-specific when absent from the healthy and MS cohorts, from roughly 1,100 published viral clones and from other ImmuneACCESS disease sequences. The public reads were quality trimmed at Q25 with fastp and then assembled into clones with MiXCR by TCRdb, keeping productive beta chains. Each CDR3 protein appears once, grouped with its most common genes and DNA. Clone size and V and J calls follow TCRdb, not the original study. This sample is represented by 75,000 to 95,000 distinct CDR3 sequences; 85% to 95% of them were singletons. Together, the top ten hold less than 0.55% of the sample.

Germline trimming: 4 bases from V, 7 bases from J; junction bases outside gene matches: 4. Reading the germline V gene gives CDR1 SQVTM and CDR2 ANQGSEA. The CDR3 sequence holds 13 residues, the cysteine and phenylalanine included. Only the CDR3 region is kept as DNA, spanning 39 bases read in frame from base 1. The sequence was obtained from a human donor with Susac syndrome. This receptor chain uses TRBV29-1 and TRBJ1-2; 12 bases in between match TRBD1. The sequencing sample was made of CD8+ T cells from PBMCs. The CDR3 reads CSVGGTGGAGYTF. In nucleotide form, the sequence is TGCAGCGTTGGAGGGACAGGGGGCGCTGGCTACACCTTC.